The 11 T cell receptor beta chains below were found in one sample sequenced in a study of early T cells in non-severe SARS-CoV-2 infection. TCRdb re-analysed the 5' RACE reads in MiXCR, keeping a single row per CDR3 protein. The sample shows about 40,000 distinct CDR3 sequences, over 4% of them seen only once. The sample comprised whole blood. Every receptor here comes from an adult who was a healthcare worker with PCR-confirmed SARS-CoV-2 infection or an uninfected control (not recorded which).

This clonotype was observed many times. The V gene is TRBV13, the J gene TRBJ1-2, with no clear D. The germline CDR1 and CDR2 sequences are PRHDT and FYEKMQ (reference sequence). Trimming removed 3 bases from V and 6 bases from J, with 8 bases in between. The CDR3 totals 12 residues. CDR3 nucleotides: TGTGCCAGCAGCTTGTATTGGGATGGCTACACCTTC. It translates to CASSLYWDGYTF.

Ten or more counts support this clonotype. The rearrangement links TRBV6-1 to TRBJ2-5; D could derive from TRBD1 or TRBD2 (6 bases each). Germline V lookup: CDR1 MNHNS, CDR2 SASEGT. The germline V and J ends were trimmed by 7 bases and 5 bases, with 26 bases remaining between them. The CDR3 sequence is 17 residues long. In DNA, the CDR3 is TGTGCCAGCACCCGAAGTCTGGTTGTTCGGGGGCCTGAGACCCAGTACTTC. Translated, it gives CASTRSLVVRGPETQYF.

This clonotype was recorded a few times. The chain is built from TRBV3-1 and TRBJ1-1, with 7 bases fitting TRBD1. Germline loops: CDR1 LGHDT, CDR2 YNNKEL (reference sequence). The junction had 1 base not matched to a gene; V was cut back by 1 base and J by 5 bases. The CDR3 extends over 13 amino acids. The chain's CDR3 is CASSQAGGTEAFF. DNA for the CDR3: TGTGCCAGCAGCCAAGCAGGGGGAACTGAAGCTTTCTTT. The full variable domain, rest sourced from reference TRBV3-1 and TRBJ1-1, is DTAVSQTPKYLVTQMGNDKSIKCEQNLGHDTMYWYKQDSKKFLKIMFSYNNKELIINETVPNRFSPKSPDKAHLNLHINSLELGDSAVYFCASSQAGGTEAFFGQGTRLTVV.

This clonotype has ten or more counts. The chain carries TRBV5-1 and TRBJ2-5, with 10 bases lining up with TRBD2. Germline CDR1 and CDR2: SGHRS and YFSETQ. Trimming cost V 0 bases and J 4 bases; bases outside gene matches: 3. CDR3 length: 15 amino acids. CDR3 DNA sequence: TGCGCCAGCAGCTTGGCTAGCGGGGGTCCAGAGACCCAGTACTTC. Its translation is CASSLASGGPETQYF.

The gene calls are TRBV20-1 and TRBJ1-5; TRBD1 agrees at 9 bases. Per germline, CDR1 DFQATT and CDR2 SNEGSKA (reference sequence). The CDR3 consists of 15 residues. Trimming took 5 bases from V and 3 from J; bases not matched to a gene: 8. The CDR3 region is CSALRGTGNNQPQHF. DNA of the CDR3: TGCAGTGCTCTCCGGGGGACAGGGAACAATCAGCCCCAGCATTTT.

This clonotype came up many times. V is TRBV10-3 and J is TRBJ2-7; 10 bases align to TRBD1. Per the germline V gene, CDR1 is ENHRY and CDR2 is SYGVKD. V lost 10 bases to trimming and J lost 5 bases; unmatched junction nucleotides: 14. The CDR3 runs 15 residues. CDR3 bases: TGTGCCACTGTTAAATCCGGGACAGGGGATCACGAGCAGTACTTC. It specifies CATVKSGTGDHEQYF.

The chain carries TRBV6-1 and TRBJ2-1; D might be TRBD1 (6 bases). The V gene lost 4 bases and the J gene lost 4 bases, with 14 bases spanning the gap. From germline, CDR1 is MNHNS and CDR2 SASEGT. The CDR3 sequence is 15 residues long. CDR3 loop: CASSAPGGLYNEQFF. The CDR3 DNA sequence: TGTGCCAGCAGTGCCCCTGGGGGCCTATACAATGAGCAGTTCTTC.

Ten or more counts support this clonotype. The V gene is TRBV11-2, the J gene TRBJ2-7; 9 bases map to TRBD2. V lost 0 bases, J lost 9 bases, and 0 bases stayed unmatched. Germline CDR1 SGHAT, CDR2 FQNNGV. The CDR3 loop spans 12 amino acids. Here the CDR3 DNA reads TGTGCCAGCAGCTTAGAAGCGGGAGGGCAGTACTTC. Encoded protein: CASSLEAGGQYF.

Worth noting for this clonotype: This could be a read error, since a much larger clone is one nucleotide away. The genes are TRBV7-6 and TRBJ1-1, with D unclear. This CDR3 has 14 amino acids. In germline, CDR1 is SGHVS, CDR2 FNYEAQ. Trimming shortened V by 2 bases and J by 1 base, and 8 bases separated the two germline ends. CDR3 region: CASSLREGNTEAFF. The CDR3 DNA sequence: TGTGCCAGCAGCTTACGGGAAGGGAACACTGAAGCTTTCTTT.

The sample holds many counts of this clonotype. CDR3 protein: CASRRAEGTDTQYF. In nucleotides, the CDR3 is TGTGCCAGCAGACGGGCGGAAGGCACAGATACGCAGTATTTT. The chain carries TRBV2 and TRBJ2-3; unclear D gene. Germline V gene sequence: CDR1 SNHLY, CDR2 FYNNEI. This CDR3 has 14 amino acids. Trimming removed 6 bases at V and 1 base at J, with 11 bases between.

V is TRBV7-9 and J is TRBJ1-5; tentative D call: TRBD1 (5 bases). The CDR3 is made up of 15 amino acids. Germline assignment: CDR1 SEHNR and CDR2 FQNEAQ (reference sequence). V was trimmed by 5 bases and J by 3 bases, leaving 14 bases between them. CDR3 residues: CASSLGPGDNQPQHF. The CDR3 DNA reads TGTGCCAGCAGCCTAGGACCGGGGGACAATCAGCCCCAGCATTTT.